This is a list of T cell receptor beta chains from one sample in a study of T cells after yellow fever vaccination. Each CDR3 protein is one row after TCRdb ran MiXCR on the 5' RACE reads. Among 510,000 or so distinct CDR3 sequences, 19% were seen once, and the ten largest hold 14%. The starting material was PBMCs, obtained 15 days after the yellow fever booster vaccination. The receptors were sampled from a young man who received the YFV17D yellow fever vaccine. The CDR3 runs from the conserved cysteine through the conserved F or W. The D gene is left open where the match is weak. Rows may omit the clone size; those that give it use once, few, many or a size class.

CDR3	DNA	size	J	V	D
CSVETSWGPEQYF	TGCAGCGTCGAGACATCCTGGGGCCCCGAGCAGTACTTC	NA	TRBJ2-7	TRBV29-1	NA
CASSPVSEAFF	TGTGCCAGCAGCCCCGTATCAGAAGCTTTCTTT	few	TRBJ1-1	TRBV9	NA
CASSSLGQGGYEQYF	TGTGCCAGCAGTTCCCTGGGACAGGGGGGCTACGAGCAGTACTTC	NA	TRBJ2-7	TRBV12-3/TRBV12-4	TRBD1
CASSSMDRASTSWYEQYF	TGTGCCAGCAGCTCGATGGACAGAGCATCTACTTCTTGGTACGAGCAGTACTTC	NA	TRBJ2-7	TRBV7-8	NA
CASSLGATRSYEQYF	TGTGCCAGCAGTTTAGGGGCTACCCGCTCCTACGAGCAGTACTTC	few	TRBJ2-7	TRBV12-3/TRBV12-4	NA
CASSLPPFRGRPEQYF	TGTGCCAGCAGCTTACCCCCGTTTAGGGGTCGTCCCGAGCAGTACTTC	NA	TRBJ2-7	TRBV7-2	NA
CASSISGSNQPQHF	TGTGCCAGTAGTATCTCGGGTAGCAATCAGCCCCAGCATTTT	NA	TRBJ1-5	TRBV19	NA
CSARDQGAGDEQFF	TGCAGTGCTAGAGATCAGGGTGCTGGGGATGAGCAGTTCTTC	NA	TRBJ2-1	TRBV20-1	NA
CASSFSGGNQPQHF	TGTGCCAGCAGTTTTTCGGGGGGCAATCAGCCCCAGCATTTT	many	TRBJ1-5	TRBV12-3/TRBV12-4	NA
CASSVGRVGYEQYF	TGTGCCAGCAGCGTAGGCAGGGTTGGTTACGAGCAGTACTTC	NA	TRBJ2-7	TRBV9	NA
CSATFREESYEQYF	TGCAGTGCTACCTTCCGGGAGGAATCCTACGAGCAGTACTTC	few	TRBJ2-7	TRBV20-1	TRBD2
CASSFFGGGNTGELFF	TGTGCCAGCAGTTTTTTCGGGGGGGGTAACACCGGGGAGCTGTTTTTT	many	TRBJ2-2	TRBV12-3/TRBV12-4	TRBD2
CASNQGGTDTQYF	TGTGCCAGCAATCAGGGGGGCACAGATACGCAGTATTTT	NA	TRBJ2-3	TRBV12-3/TRBV12-4	TRBD1
CASTHWDRRHEQYF	TGTGCCAGCACCCATTGGGACAGACGACACGAGCAGTACTTC	NA	TRBJ2-7	TRBV12-3/TRBV12-4	TRBD1
CASSSTGARQETQYF	TGTGCCAGCAGCTCGACAGGGGCGAGGCAAGAGACCCAGTACTTC	few	TRBJ2-5	TRBV11-2	TRBD1
CASSGGTSGRNEQFF	TGTGCCAGCAGTGGGGGGACTAGCGGGAGGAATGAGCAGTTCTTC	NA	TRBJ2-1	TRBV25-1	TRBD2
CSALTLYSQREGRYEQYF	TGCAGTGCTCTGACCCTCTACTCTCAGCGGGAGGGCCGGTACGAGCAGTACTTC	many	TRBJ2-7	TRBV20-1	TRBD2
CASSPRTQRRSNQPQHF	TGTGCCAGTAGTCCGAGGACCCAACGGCGTAGCAATCAGCCCCAGCATTTT	NA	TRBJ1-5	TRBV19	NA
CASSSRTSGTNEQFF	TGCGCCAGCAGCTCGCGGACTAGCGGGACGAATGAGCAGTTCTTC	NA	TRBJ2-1	TRBV5-1	TRBD2
CASSHSSGGYTDTQYF	TGTGCCAGCAGTCATTCTAGCGGAGGCTACACAGATACGCAGTATTTT	few	TRBJ2-3	TRBV6-1	TRBD2
CSAREQRAGTEAFF	TGCAGTGCTAGAGAACAGCGGGCTGGCACTGAAGCTTTCTTT	once	TRBJ1-1	TRBV20-1	NA
CASSTTGQSGRRTGELFF	TGTGCCAGCAGTACCACGGGGCAAAGCGGGAGACGGACCGGGGAGCTGTTTTTT	NA	TRBJ2-2	TRBV27	TRBD2
CASSPKPGTLSYEQYF	TGTGCCAGCTCACCCAAACCAGGGACACTCTCCTACGAGCAGTACTTC	few	TRBJ2-7	TRBV18	NA
CASSWGGQNTEAFF	TGTGCCAGCAGTTGGGGAGGACAGAACACTGAAGCTTTCTTT	NA	TRBJ1-1	TRBV25-1	NA
CASSRYAVSQGTQYF	TGTGCCAGCAGCCGATACGCGGTTTCTCAAGGGACCCAGTACTTC	many	TRBJ2-5	TRBV12-3/TRBV12-4	NA
CASSLAPGGYNEQFF	TGTGCCAGCAGCTTAGCGCCGGGAGGCTACAATGAGCAGTTCTTC	many	TRBJ2-1	TRBV7-2	TRBD2
CASRSPKVGGGLNNEQFF	TGTGCCAGCAGGTCCCCAAAGGTTGGGGGAGGGCTAAACAATGAGCAGTTCTTC	NA	TRBJ2-1	TRBV11-2	TRBD2
CASSHSRGYQETQYF	TGTGCCAGCAGCCACTCGAGGGGGTACCAAGAGACCCAGTACTTC	NA	TRBJ2-5	TRBV3-1	NA
CSAVIDPAEEQFF	TGCAGTGCTGTCATCGACCCTGCGGAGGAGCAGTTCTTC	NA	TRBJ2-1	TRBV20-1	NA
CASSSTGGLDGYTF	TGTGCCAGCAGTTCAACAGGGGGGCTTGATGGCTACACCTTC	NA	TRBJ1-2	TRBV28	TRBD1
CSVKRAPAYNEQFF	TGCAGCGTAAAGCGGGCTCCAGCCTACAATGAGCAGTTCTTC	NA	TRBJ2-1	TRBV29-1	NA
CSVSDRVKETQYF	TGCAGCGTTTCGGACAGGGTCAAAGAGACCCAGTACTTC	NA	TRBJ2-5	TRBV29-1	TRBD1